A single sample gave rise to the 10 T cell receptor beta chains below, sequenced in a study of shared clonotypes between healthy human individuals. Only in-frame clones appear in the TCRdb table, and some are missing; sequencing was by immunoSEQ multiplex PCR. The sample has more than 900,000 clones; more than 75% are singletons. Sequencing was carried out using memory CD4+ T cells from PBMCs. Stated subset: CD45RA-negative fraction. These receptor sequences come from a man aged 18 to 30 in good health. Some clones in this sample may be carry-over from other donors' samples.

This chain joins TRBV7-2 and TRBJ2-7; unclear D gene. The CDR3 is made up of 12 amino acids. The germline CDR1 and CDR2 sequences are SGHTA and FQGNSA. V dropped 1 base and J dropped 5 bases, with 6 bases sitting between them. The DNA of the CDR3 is TGTGCCAGCAGCTTAGTTTCGAACGAGCAGTACTTC. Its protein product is CASSLVSNEQYF.

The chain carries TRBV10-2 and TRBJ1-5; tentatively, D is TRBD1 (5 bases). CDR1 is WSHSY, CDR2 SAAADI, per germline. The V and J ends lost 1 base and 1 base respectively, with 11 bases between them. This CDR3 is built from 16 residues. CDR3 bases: TGCGCCAGCAGTGAGTGGGGCAGGGAAAGCAATCAGCCCCAGCATTTT. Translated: CASSEWGRESNQPQHF.

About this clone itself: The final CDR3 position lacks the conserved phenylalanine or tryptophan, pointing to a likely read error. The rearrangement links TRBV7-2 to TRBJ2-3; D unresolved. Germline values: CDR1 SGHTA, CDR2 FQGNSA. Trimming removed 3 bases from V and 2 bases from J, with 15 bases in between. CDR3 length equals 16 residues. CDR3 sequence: CASSFRRLSSTDTQYS. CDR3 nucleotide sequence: TGTGCCAGCAGCTTTCGCCGCCTTAGCTCCACAGATACGCAGTATTCT.

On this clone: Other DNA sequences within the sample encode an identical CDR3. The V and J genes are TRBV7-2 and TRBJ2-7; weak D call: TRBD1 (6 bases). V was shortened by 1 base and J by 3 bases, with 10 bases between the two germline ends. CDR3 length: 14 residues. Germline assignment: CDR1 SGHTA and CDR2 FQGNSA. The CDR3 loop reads CASSLVAGDYEQYF. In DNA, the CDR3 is TGTGCCAGCAGCTTAGTCGCAGGGGACTACGAGCAGTACTTC.

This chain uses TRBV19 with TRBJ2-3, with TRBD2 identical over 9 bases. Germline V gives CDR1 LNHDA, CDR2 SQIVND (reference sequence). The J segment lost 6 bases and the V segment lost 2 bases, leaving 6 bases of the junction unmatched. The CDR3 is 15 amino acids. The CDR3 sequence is CASSISGTSLDTQYF. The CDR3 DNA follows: TGTGCCAGTAGTATATCAGGGACTAGCTTGGATACGCAGTATTTT.

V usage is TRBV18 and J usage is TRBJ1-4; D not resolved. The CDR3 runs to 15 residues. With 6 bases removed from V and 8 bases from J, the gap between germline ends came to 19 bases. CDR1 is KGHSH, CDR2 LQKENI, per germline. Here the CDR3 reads CASSLGTTASEKLFF. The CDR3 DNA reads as TGTGCCAGCTCCCTTGGAACCACGGCAAGCGAAAAACTGTTTTTT.

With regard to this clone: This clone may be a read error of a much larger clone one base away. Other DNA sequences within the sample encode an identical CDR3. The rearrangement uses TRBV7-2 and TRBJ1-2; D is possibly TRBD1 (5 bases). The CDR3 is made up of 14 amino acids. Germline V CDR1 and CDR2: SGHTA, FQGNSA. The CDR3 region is CASSTLAGGYGYTF. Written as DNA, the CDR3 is TGTGCTAGCAGCACCCTGGCGGGGGGGTATGGCTACACCTTC.

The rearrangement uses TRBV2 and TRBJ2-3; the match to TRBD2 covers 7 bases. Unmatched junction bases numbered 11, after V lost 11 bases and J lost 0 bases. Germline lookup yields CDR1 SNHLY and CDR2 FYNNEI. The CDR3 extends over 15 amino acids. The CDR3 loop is CASSGRESSTDTQYF. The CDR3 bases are TGTGCCTCCAGTGGGCGGGAGTCTAGCACAGATACGCAGTATTTT.

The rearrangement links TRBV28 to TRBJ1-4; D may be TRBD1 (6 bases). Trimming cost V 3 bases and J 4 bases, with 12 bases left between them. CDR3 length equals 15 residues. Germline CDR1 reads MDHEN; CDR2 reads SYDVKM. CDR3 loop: CASSFGGAGNEKLFF. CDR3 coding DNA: TGTGCCAGCAGTTTCGGGGGCGCAGGTAATGAAAAACTGTTTTTT.

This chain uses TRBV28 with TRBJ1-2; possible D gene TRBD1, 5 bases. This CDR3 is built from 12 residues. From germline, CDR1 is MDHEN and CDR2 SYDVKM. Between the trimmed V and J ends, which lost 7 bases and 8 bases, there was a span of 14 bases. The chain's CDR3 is CASIDAGQGYTF. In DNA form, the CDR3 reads TGTGCCAGCATCGACGCAGGGCAGGGCTACACCTTC.